The rows below give T cell receptor beta chains drawn from one sample of a study of blood T cell repertoires in COVID-19. Using immunoSEQ multiplex PCR, the repertoire was profiled, and TCRdb retains in-frame clones only, with some absent. The sample includes 200,000 to 250,000 clones, about 79% of them seen just once. The specimen sequenced was PBMCs or T cells enriched from blood (not recorded which). The receptors here all came from a woman between 40 and 55 years old with acute COVID-19. Both conserved end residues are part of each CDR3. Fields, in order: CDR3 protein, CDR3 DNA, D gene, J gene, clone size, V gene. The D gene is left open where the match is weak. The size field is filled for only some rows; it gives once, few, many or a size class.

CASRSGGYNEQFF,TGTGCCAGTAGGAGCGGGGGGTACAATGAGCAGTTCTTC,TRBD2,TRBJ2-1,.,TRBV19
CASRPSGRGGGELFF,TGTGCCAGCAGGCCTAGCGGGAGGGGCGGCGGGGAGCTGTTTTTT,TRBD2,TRBJ2-2,.,TRBV6-6
CASTLRGRYGNNEQFF,TGTGCCAGCACCCTCAGGGGCAGGTATGGGAACAATGAGCAGTTCTTC,.,TRBJ2-1,.,TRBV2
CASSPHEQYF,TGTGCCAGCAGCCCTCACGAGCAGTACTTC,.,TRBJ2-7,.,TRBV2
CASSYAGTGTSYNEQFF,TGTGCCAGCAGTTACGCCGGGACAGGGACTTCCTACAATGAGCAGTTCTTC,TRBD1,TRBJ2-1,.,TRBV28
CASSLGIYTYEQYF,TGTGCCAGCAGCTTGGGTATATACACCTACGAGCAGTACTTC,.,TRBJ2-7,many,TRBV5-6
CASSQDRVGGEQYF,TGCGCCAGCAGCCAGGACAGGGTAGGCGGCGAGCAGTACTTC,TRBD1,TRBJ2-7,.,TRBV4-1
CASSQNLQGSYNEQFF,TGTGCCAGCAGCCAAAATCTCCAGGGGTCCTACAATGAGCAGTTCTTC,.,TRBJ2-1,.,TRBV7-2
CSVERPNEQFF,TGCAGCGTTGAGCGGCCCAATGAGCAGTTCTTC,.,TRBJ2-1,.,TRBV29-1
CSATATKDSGNTIYF,TGCAGCGCCACAGCCACAAAGGACTCTGGAAACACCATATATTTT,.,TRBJ1-3,.,TRBV29-1
CASSPTGTSGTDTQYF,TGTGCCAGCAGCCCCACCGGGACTAGCGGCACAGATACGCAGTATTTT,TRBD2,TRBJ2-3,.,TRBV9
CASSPGTDNEKLFF,TGTGCCAGCAGCCCCGGGACTGATAATGAAAAACTGTTTTTT,.,TRBJ1-4,.,TRBV5-4
CASSSRVAGAPMDEQFF,TGTGCCAGCAGCTCACGGGTAGCGGGGGCCCCCATGGATGAGCAGTTCTTC,TRBD2,TRBJ2-1,.,TRBV7-6
CASSLGGPGNEKLFF,TGTGCCAGCAGCTTGGGTGGGCCGGGGAATGAAAAACTGTTTTTT,.,TRBJ1-4,.,TRBV5-6
CASSLPSGGAADTQYF,TGTGCCAGCAGCTTACCCAGCGGGGGGGCCGCAGATACGCAGTATTTT,TRBD2,TRBJ2-3,.,TRBV7-9
CASSTYRGLTSTGELFF,TGTGCCAGTAGTACATACAGGGGGCTGACGAGCACCGGGGAGCTGTTTTTT,TRBD1,TRBJ2-2,.,TRBV19
CASSRQTGANVLTF,TGTGCCAGCAGTCGACAGACTGGGGCCAACGTCCTGACTTTC,.,TRBJ2-6,.,TRBV28
CASSRSSGGSYEQYF,TGTGCCAGTAGTAGATCTAGCGGGGGTTCCTACGAGCAGTACTTC,TRBD2,TRBJ2-7,.,TRBV19
CASSRGTGGNYGYTF,TGCGCCAGCAGCCGCGGGACAGGGGGGAACTATGGCTACACCTTC,TRBD1,TRBJ1-2,.,TRBV4-1
CASSQASGQTYEQYF,TGTGCCAGCAGCCAAGCTTCGGGACAAACCTACGAGCAGTACTTC,.,TRBJ2-7,.,TRBV4-2
CASSLETGYEQYF,TGTGCCAGCAGCTTAGAAACGGGGTACGAGCAGTACTTC,.,TRBJ2-7,.,TRBV6-5
CSVVVHTGGTEAFF,TGCAGCGTTGTGGTCCACACAGGGGGCACTGAAGCTTTCTTT,TRBD1,TRBJ1-1,once,TRBV29-1
CATSKGQGGEKLFF,TGTGCCACCAGCAAGGGACAGGGTGGGGAAAAACTGTTTTTT,TRBD1,TRBJ1-4,.,TRBV15
CASSELMPASSYEQYF,TGTGCCAGCAGTGAATTGATGCCAGCGAGCTCCTACGAGCAGTACTTC,.,TRBJ2-7,few,TRBV6-1
CASSQGLLGSGHYNEQFF,TGTGCCAGTAGTCAGGGTTTGTTGGGAAGCGGGCATTACAATGAGCAGTTCTTC,.,TRBJ2-1,.,TRBV19
CASSEDRGFTEAFF,TGTGCCAGCAGTGAAGACAGGGGGTTCACTGAAGCTTTCTTT,TRBD1,TRBJ1-1,.,TRBV6-1
CAWSGGTGRVSGNTIYF,TGTGCCTGGAGTGGGGGGACAGGGAGGGTCTCTGGAAACACCATATATTTT,TRBD1,TRBJ1-3,once,TRBV30
CATSDLHGTEAFF,TGTGCCACCAGTGATTTGCACGGGACTGAAGCTTTCTTT,.,TRBJ1-1,few,TRBV24-1
CASGFLGGGLAGLPYNEQFF,TGTGCCAGCGGATTCCTCGGGGGCGGACTAGCGGGACTTCCATACAATGAGCAGTTCTTC,TRBD2,TRBJ2-1,.,TRBV27
CASSQDRGRGQYF,TGCGCCAGCAGCCAAGATCGGGGGAGAGGCCAGTACTTC,.,TRBJ2-5,.,TRBV4-1
CASSILGNGELFF,TGTGCCAGTAGTATTCTAGGTAACGGGGAGCTGTTTTTT,.,TRBJ2-2,.,TRBV19
CASSQEAGGLLFEAFF,TGTGCCAGCAGCCAAGAGGCAGGAGGCCTACTGTTTGAAGCTTTCTTT,.,TRBJ1-1,.,TRBV3-1/TRBV3-2
CASSLGAGRGAFF,TGTGCCAGCAGCTTAGGGGCAGGCAGGGGAGCTTTCTTT,.,TRBJ1-1,.,TRBV7-9
CASSRSVAEPGNEQFF,TGTGCCAGCAGCAGAAGCGTAGCCGAGCCGGGCAATGAGCAGTTCTTC,.,TRBJ2-1,few,TRBV7-9
CASSATSGKGNTIYF,TGTGCCAGCAGCGCCACCTCAGGGAAAGGAAACACCATATATTTT,.,TRBJ1-3,many,TRBV9
CAWSGDSYGYTF,TGTGCCTGGAGCGGGGACAGCTATGGCTACACCTTC,TRBD1,TRBJ1-2,.,TRBV30
CASSQTTGTGYEQYF,TGTGCCAGCAGTCAGACAACCGGGACAGGCTACGAGCAGTACTTC,TRBD1,TRBJ2-7,.,TRBV2